Listed below are T cell receptor beta chains from one sample, sequenced in a study of human T cells and chemical hapten exposure. TCRdb reanalysed the RACE reads using MiXCR and keeps one entry per CDR3 protein. This repertoire shows a few hundred thousand distinct CDR3 sequences, over 5% found once; its top ten account for around 8%. The sequencing here drew on whole blood, taken in connection with sensitization to the hapten diphenylcyclopropenone (DPC). These receptors all come from a woman in her late teens or twenties with alopecia areata. Some clones in this sample may be carry-over from other donors' samples. The CDR3 runs from the conserved cysteine through the conserved F or W. The D gene is left open where the match is weak. Only some rows state a clone size, as once, few, many or a class for expanded clones.

D: -
size: many
V: TRBV11-2
J: TRBJ2-5
DNA: TGTGCCAGCAGTCCCCCCGGGGTCGGGGAGACCCAGTACTTC
CDR3: CASSPPGVGETQYF

D: TRBD1
size: few
V: TRBV24-1
J: TRBJ2-3
DNA: TGTGCCACCAGTGATGCCGGACAGGGCATGGCAGATACGCAGTATTTT
CDR3: CATSDAGQGMADTQYF

D: TRBD1
size: -
V: TRBV7-3
J: TRBJ2-2
DNA: TGTGCCAGCAGCGTAACAGGGGCCCCTGGGACCGGGGAGCTGTTTTTT
CDR3: CASSVTGAPGTGELFF

D: -
size: -
V: TRBV6-5
J: TRBJ1-2
DNA: TGTGCCAGCAGTTACTCAGTCGAAGGGATGGCAAGATACACCTTC
CDR3: CASSYSVEGMARYTF

D: -
size: -
V: TRBV15
J: TRBJ2-2
DNA: TGTGCCACCAGCAGAGAATTCGGGGATCCAACAAACACCGGGGAGCTGTTTTTT
CDR3: CATSREFGDPTNTGELFF

D: -
size: few
V: TRBV4-1
J: TRBJ1-1
DNA: TGCGCCAGCAGCTCGAGGCCTTGGTCCCCAGCTTTCTTT
CDR3: CASSSRPWSPAFF

D: TRBD1
size: -
V: TRBV13
J: TRBJ1-2
DNA: TGTGCCAGCAGCACGAGACAGGGAGGCTGGTACTATGGCTACACCTTC
CDR3: CASSTRQGGWYYGYTF

D: -
size: many
V: TRBV12-3/TRBV12-4
J: TRBJ2-2
DNA: TGTGCCAGCAGCCTCAACTGGGGAGATACCGGGGAGCTGTTTTTT
CDR3: CASSLNWGDTGELFF

D: -
size: many
V: TRBV6-5
J: TRBJ1-6
DNA: TGTGCCAGCAGTAGGGGAAGGAATTCACCCCTCCACTTT
CDR3: CASSRGRNSPLHF

D: -
size: many
V: TRBV4-2
J: TRBJ2-1
DNA: TGTGCCAGCAGCCAAGCCAGTGGACATGAGCAGTTCTTC
CDR3: CASSQASGHEQFF

D: TRBD1
size: few
V: TRBV6-5
J: TRBJ2-1
DNA: TGTGCCAGCAGTTTACGGTGGACAGGGTTATTAGGCAATGAGCAGTTCTTC
CDR3: CASSLRWTGLLGNEQFF

D: -
size: many
V: TRBV5-1
J: TRBJ2-3
DNA: TGCGCCAGCGCCCTGGGGGGCGTTAGCACAGATACGCAGTATTTT
CDR3: CASALGGVSTDTQYF

D: -
size: few
V: TRBV20-1
J: TRBJ2-5
DNA: TGCAGTGCTCTACCGGGACAACAAGAGACCCAGTACTTC
CDR3: CSALPGQQETQYF

D: TRBD2
size: -
V: TRBV11-2
J: TRBJ2-7
DNA: TGTGCCAGCACCTCCGGGGATAGCGGGGGGTCGCCTTCTCGCGAGCAGTACTTC
CDR3: CASTSGDSGGSPSREQYF

D: -
size: many
V: TRBV7-3
J: TRBJ2-3
DNA: TGTGCCAGCAGCCCCACCGGGGGACCCACAGATACGCAGTATTTT
CDR3: CASSPTGGPTDTQYF

D: -
size: few
V: TRBV6-5
J: TRBJ1-2
DNA: TGTGCCAGCAGGCCCATAGATAAGACCTATGGCTACACCTTC
CDR3: CASRPIDKTYGYTF

D: TRBD1
size: few
V: TRBV28
J: TRBJ1-5
DNA: TGTGCCAGCAGTTCGACAGGGCAAAATCAGCCCCAGCATTTT
CDR3: CASSSTGQNQPQHF

D: -
size: few
V: TRBV5-4
J: TRBJ2-3
DNA: TGTGCCAGCAGCGGGGGATCACTCGACACAGATACGCAGTATTTT
CDR3: CASSGGSLDTDTQYF

D: -
size: -
V: TRBV29-1
J: TRBJ2-3
DNA: TGCAGCGTTGGGTCCTTCGGCGTACCTAGCACAGATACGCAGTATTTT
CDR3: CSVGSFGVPSTDTQYF

D: -
size: few
V: TRBV10-3
J: TRBJ2-7
DNA: TGTGCCATCAGGAGAGTCTACGAGCAGTACTTC
CDR3: CAIRRVYEQYF

D: -
size: few
V: TRBV12-3/TRBV12-4
J: TRBJ2-3
DNA: TGTGCCAGCAGTTTGAGGGCAGAGGAAGCAGATACGCAGTATTTT
CDR3: CASSLRAEEADTQYF

D: -
size: many
V: TRBV20-1
J: TRBJ2-3
DNA: TGCAGTGCGAGAAGACAGAGCACAGATACGCAGTATTTT
CDR3: CSARRQSTDTQYF

D: TRBD2
size: few
V: TRBV18
J: TRBJ2-7
DNA: TGTGCCAGCTCACCGGCTAGCGGGGGGGAAAACGAGCAGTACTTC
CDR3: CASSPASGGENEQYF

D: TRBD1
size: many
V: TRBV6-1
J: TRBJ2-7
DNA: TGTGCCAGCAGTGCGGGACAGGGTCCCCCTCGGAACTTC
CDR3: CASSAGQGPPRNF

D: -
size: many
V: TRBV5-1
J: TRBJ2-7
DNA: TGCGCCAGCAGCTCTGACAGCACCTACGAGCAGTACTTC
CDR3: CASSSDSTYEQYF

D: TRBD1
size: many
V: TRBV7-9
J: TRBJ1-4
DNA: TGTGCCAGCCAGGGGGCGAATGAAAAACTGTTTTTT
CDR3: CASQGANEKLFF

D: -
size: many
V: TRBV2
J: TRBJ1-1
DNA: TGTGCCAGCAGTGCGGTCGGGGGTACTGAAGCTTTCTTT
CDR3: CASSAVGGTEAFF

D: -
size: few
V: TRBV6-5
J: TRBJ1-2
DNA: TGTGCCAGCAGTTACGACGGCACCTACTATGGCTACACCTTC
CDR3: CASSYDGTYYGYTF

D: -
size: -
V: TRBV6-2/TRBV6-3
J: TRBJ1-5
DNA: TGTGCCAGCAGTGGGTGGTTCGCCAGGGGAGTGGTGGAACAGCCCCAGCATTTT
CDR3: CASSGWFARGVVEQPQHF

D: TRBD1
size: few
V: TRBV7-6
J: TRBJ2-7
DNA: TGTGCCAGCAGCTCGCACAGGGGTCAGTACGAGCAGTACTTC
CDR3: CASSSHRGQYEQYF

D: TRBD2
size: few
V: TRBV29-1
J: TRBJ2-1
DNA: TGCAGCGTCAGCCCCCCAGCGGGGGGCCGGGATGAGCAGTTCTTC
CDR3: CSVSPPAGGRDEQFF

D: -
size: few
V: TRBV6-2/TRBV6-3
J: TRBJ2-1
DNA: TGTGCCAGCAGTTCGCCGGGTGGTGAGCAGTTCTTC
CDR3: CASSSPGGEQFF

D: -
size: many
V: TRBV10-3
J: TRBJ2-7
DNA: TGTGCCATCAGTGACCCCTCCAAGTACCCCAGCTCCTACGAGCAGTACTTC
CDR3: CAISDPSKYPSSYEQYF

D: TRBD1
size: -
V: TRBV4-3
J: TRBJ2-1
DNA: TGCGCCAGCAGCCAAGTTCCCGACAGGGGCGAGTGCAATGAGCAGTTCTTC
CDR3: CASSQVPDRGECNEQFF

D: -
size: -
V: TRBV11-3
J: TRBJ2-7
DNA: TGTGCCAGCAGCTTAGGTCCGGACTCTTCTTACTCCGAGCAGTACTTC
CDR3: CASSLGPDSSYSEQYF

D: -
size: -
V: TRBV6-1
J: TRBJ1-2
DNA: TGTGCCAGCAGTGAAGGGACCGATCCACTAACTAACTATGGCTACACCTTC
CDR3: CASSEGTDPLTNYGYTF

D: TRBD2
size: few
V: TRBV6-4
J: TRBJ2-3
DNA: TGTGCCAGCAGTGCCTTCCCGACTAGCGGGGGGGCTAGCACAGATACGCAGTATTTT
CDR3: CASSAFPTSGGASTDTQYF

D: -
size: many
V: TRBV7-9
J: TRBJ1-1
DNA: TGTGCCAGCAGCTTAGCGTCCGGGAACACTGAAGCTTTCTTT
CDR3: CASSLASGNTEAFF

D: TRBD2
size: few
V: TRBV24-1
J: TRBJ2-1
DNA: TGTGCCACCAGTGATTCCGGTCGGACTAGCGGTCATGAGCAGTTCTTC
CDR3: CATSDSGRTSGHEQFF

D: -
size: many
V: TRBV7-6
J: TRBJ2-2
DNA: TGTGCCAGCAGCTTAGGTAGCAGATCGAACACCGGGGAGCTGTTTTTT
CDR3: CASSLGSRSNTGELFF

D: -
size: many
V: TRBV6-6
J: TRBJ2-5
DNA: TGTGCCAGCAGTTATACGACCACCCAAGAGACCCAGTACTTC
CDR3: CASSYTTTQETQYF

D: TRBD2
size: few
V: TRBV20-1
J: TRBJ2-6
DNA: TGCAGTGCTAGACGCCCCGGACTAGCGGGGGGGCTCTTCCACTCTGGGGCCAACGTCCTGACTTTC
CDR3: CSARRPGLAGGLFHSGANVLTF